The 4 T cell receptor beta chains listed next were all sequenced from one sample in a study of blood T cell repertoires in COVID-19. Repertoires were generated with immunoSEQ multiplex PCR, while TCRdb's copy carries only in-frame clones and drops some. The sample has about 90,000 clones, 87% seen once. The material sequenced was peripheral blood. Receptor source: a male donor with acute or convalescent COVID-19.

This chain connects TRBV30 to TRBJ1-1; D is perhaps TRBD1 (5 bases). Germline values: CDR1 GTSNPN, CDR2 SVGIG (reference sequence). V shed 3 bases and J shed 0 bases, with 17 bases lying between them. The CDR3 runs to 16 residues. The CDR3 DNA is TGTGCCTGGAGCGAAGGTGGGGCAGCTATGAACACTGAAGCTTTCTTT. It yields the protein CAWSEGGAAMNTEAFF.

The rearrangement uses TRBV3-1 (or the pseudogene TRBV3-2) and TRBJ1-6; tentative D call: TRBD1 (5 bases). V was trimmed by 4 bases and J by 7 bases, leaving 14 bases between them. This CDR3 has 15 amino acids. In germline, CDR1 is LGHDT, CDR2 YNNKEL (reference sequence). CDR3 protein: CASSLRAQGNSPLHF. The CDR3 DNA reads TGTGCCAGCAGCCTCAGGGCCCAGGGAAATTCACCCCTCCACTTT.

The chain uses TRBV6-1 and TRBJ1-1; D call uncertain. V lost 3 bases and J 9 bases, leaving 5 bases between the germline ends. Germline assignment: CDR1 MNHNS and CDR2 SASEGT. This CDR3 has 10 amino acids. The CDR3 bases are TGTGCCAGCAGTGACAGGAAAGCTTTCTTT. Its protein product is CASSDRKAFF.

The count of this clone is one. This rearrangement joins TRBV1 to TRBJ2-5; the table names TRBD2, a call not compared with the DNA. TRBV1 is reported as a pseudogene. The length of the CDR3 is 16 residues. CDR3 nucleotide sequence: TGCACCAGCAGCCAGCAACTAGCGGGCCCCCAAGAGACCCAGTACTTC. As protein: CTSSQQLAGPQETQYF.